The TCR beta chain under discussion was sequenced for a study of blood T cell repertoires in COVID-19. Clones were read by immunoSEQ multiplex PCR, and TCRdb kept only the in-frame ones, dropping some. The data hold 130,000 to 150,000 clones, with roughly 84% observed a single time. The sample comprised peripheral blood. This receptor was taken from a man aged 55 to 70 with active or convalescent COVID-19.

This CDR3 is CASSLAGGRTDTQYF. Written as DNA, the CDR3 is TGTGCCAGCAGCTTAGCGGGGGGCCGTACAGATACGCAGTATTTT. The chain employs TRBV5-4 and TRBJ2-3; 9 nucleotides agree with TRBD2. Trimming at V came to 2 bases and at J to 3 bases, leaving 4 bases not matched to a gene. This CDR3 region has 15 residues. Per germline, CDR1 SGHNT and CDR2 YYREEE (reference sequence).